This TCR beta chain stems from a study of blood T cell repertoires in COVID-19. Across the study: Sources were T cells, B-cell-depleted T cells, or PBMCs; the material itself was cDNA or gDNA.

Germline assignment: CDR1 LGHDT and CDR2 YNNKEL (reference sequence). With 5 bases clipped from V and 2 bases from J, the junction kept 5 bases outside the gene matches. This CDR3 has 14 amino acids. Original processing notes: Using reference gene primer amplification, nucleated cell counts were estimated. Clones were read by immunoSEQ multiplex PCR, and TCRdb kept only the in-frame ones, dropping some. The V and J calls and the clone size are those of that table, but D and trimming were determined from the DNA. There are some 110,000 clones in the sample; 75% to 85% occur only once, and about 4.8% lies in the top ten.

The TCR was taken from a man aged 60-69 years with acute or convalescent COVID-19. The sequenced material came from peripheral blood. J is TRBJ1-1 and V is TRBV3-1 (or the pseudogene TRBV3-2); 7 bases align to TRBD1. CDR3 region: CASSVQGGNTEAFF. Here the CDR3 DNA reads TGTGCCAGCAGCGTCCAGGGGGGAAACACTGAAGCTTTCTTT.